The following is a T cell receptor (beta chain) sequence with its context. Its target antigen remains unknown. The sample holds no much larger clone one base away, and base qualities are not on file. The germline V gene gives CDR1 as MDHEN and CDR2 as SYDVKM. The CDR3 contains 15 residues, cysteine and phenylalanine counted. Just the 45-base CDR3 DNA is kept, in frame starting at base 1. V is pared back by 5 bases and J by 2 bases, with 15 bases lying between the germline termini. Library preparation employed PCR. DNA from cultured CD4+ T cells was subjected to TCR sequencing with the Oncomine TCR Beta short-read assay at the Johns Hopkins FTIC core. Genomic DNA was extracted from the cultured CD4+ T cells with the QIAamp micro DNA kit. Oncomine TCR Beta libraries from cultured CD4+ T cells were pooled using unique dual indexes and sequenced on an Illumina iSeq 100. The authors processed their data as follows. Non-productive sequences were removed, and CDR3s that did not start with C, did not end with F or W, or were shorter than 7 amino acids were discarded. Antigen-specific clonotypes were identified using the MANAFEST web application through comparison of peptide-stimulated wells with reference and other culture wells. Positive clones required FDR below 0.05, an odds ratio above 5, and productive frequency above 0.1% in at least two of three replicate wells. Cross-reactive clonotypes were defined as significantly expanded in both SARS-CoV-2 spike wells and at least one common cold coronavirus spike condition. Similarity between CDR3 sequences was evaluated in R version 3.6.1 using Levenshtein distances (stringdist) and unrooted phylogenetic trees (ape). TCRdb reworked the public reads: Q25 trimming with fastp, MiXCR clone assembly, productive beta chains retained. Identical CDR3 proteins give one entry, which carries the most common genes and DNA. What appears here as the V and J calls and clone size reflects TCRdb's work, not the paper's. The sample has fewer than 25,000 distinct CDR3 sequences on record, approximately 48% of them singletons. The ten largest clones add up to about 5.4% of the sample.

The sample is drawn from a study of vaccination and CD4 T cells after COVID-19 (dated by TCRdb to 2021 to 2024). With regard to the full study: Every convalescent patient had a positive nasal swab PCR test for SARS-CoV-2, with mild disease in several patients and severe disease in one. The convalescent cohort comprised six males and four females, including two Hispanic individuals, seven Caucasians, two Asians and one multiracial person. Participants received two doses of either the Pfizer-BioNTech BNT162b2 vaccine (n=8) or the Moderna mRNA-1273 vaccine (n=2). Post-COVID blood samples were collected from convalescent patients a median of about 92 days after diagnosis, with a range of roughly 35 to 161 days. Post-vaccine blood samples were collected a median of about 66 days after the second vaccine dose, ranging from roughly 12 to 250 days. For stimulating the cultures, overlapping spike peptide pools were used, derived from SARS-CoV-2 as well as from the common cold coronaviruses HCoV-NL63, HCoV-OC43 and HCoV-229E. In control cultures, a CEFX viral epitope pool was used as positive control, an HIV-1 Nef peptide pool was used as negative control, or no peptide was added. In under twelve COVID-19 convalescent patients and a handful of infection-naive healthy vaccine recipients, researchers compared the spike-specific CD4+ TCR repertoire from before mRNA vaccination with the repertoire from after.

What the treatment or condition label conveys for this sample: roughly 11-day PBMC culture with coronavirus spike peptide pools or control peptides (ViraFEST assay). The study used the ViraFEST assay, which expanded antigen-specific T cells with peptide pools and then identified expanded clonotypes by TCR sequencing. The positive SARS-CoV-2 PCR tests of the convalescent patients were dated from March to December 2020, before the Alpha, Beta and Delta variants emerged in the United States. Roughly 2.1 million PBMCs per well were cultured in IMDM with approximately 5.2% human AB serum and around 10 IU/ml IL-2, plus 10 ug/ml peptide pools. Half of the culture medium was replaced with fresh IL-2-containing medium on days 3 and 7. Once the cells had been in culture for over 9 days, the EasySep CD4+ T cell isolation kit was used to isolate CD4+ T cells by negative selection. PBMCs were separated from whole blood using Ficoll-Paque Plus gradient centrifugation and then either used fresh or cryopreserved at -140C. Culture conditions were generally each tested in triplicate wells.

Overall study results and their limits: Nearly all vaccine-specific clones in convalescent patients (304 of 307) were mono-reactive for SARS-CoV-2 spike rather than cross-reactive with common cold coronaviruses. In convalescent patients, a median around 86% of post-vaccine SARS-CoV-2-reactive clones were detected only after vaccination, suggesting vaccine-specific priming. Although the median number of SARS-CoV-2-reactive clonotypes went up from fewer than 25 after infection to some 40 after vaccination, the increase was not significant. The number of convalescent patients in the study was relatively small, and the study did not examine early timepoints following natural infection.

Sample: CD4+ T cells from blood, cultured in vitro. This chain is built from TRBV28 and TRBJ2-5; the D region possibly corresponds to TRBD1 (6 bases align). The receptor was isolated from a human donor who had recovered from COVID-19. The DNA sequence follows: TGTGCCAGCAGTCTCCAACAGGGACCTCAAGAGACCCAGTACTTC. It translates as CASSLQQGPQETQYF.